The 10 T cell receptor beta chains given below trace back to one sample, sequenced in a study of blood T cell repertoires in COVID-19. The method was immunoSEQ multiplex PCR; TCRdb's version includes in-frame clones alone and lacks a portion of them. This sample has about 130,000 clones; 70% to 90% occur once, and the top ten carry 3% to 4%. Sequencing was carried out using peripheral blood. The receptors stem from a woman aged 60-75 years with acute or convalescent COVID-19.

This sequence joins TRBV11-2 and TRBJ2-7; 11 bases agree with TRBD2. The J segment lost 6 bases and the V segment lost 4 bases, leaving 8 bases of the junction unmatched. The CDR3 is 15 amino acids. Germline V gene data show CDR1 as SGHAT and CDR2 as FQNNGV. The CDR3 sequence is CASSSTGLAAGEQYV. The CDR3 nucleotides are TGTGCCAGCAGCTCGACGGGACTAGCGGCGGGCGAGCAGTACGTC.

V gene TRBV11-3 combines with J gene TRBJ1-4; D unresolved. Between the trimmed V and J ends, which lost 1 base and 5 bases, there was a span of 8 bases. Germline assignment: CDR1 SGHNT and CDR2 YENEEA. This CDR3 contains 14 residues. CDR3 sequence: CASSLGGPNEKLFF. The CDR3 nucleotides read TGTGCCAGCAGCTTAGGAGGGCCCAATGAAAAACTGTTTTTT.

J is TRBJ2-1 and V is TRBV18, with 11 bases that match TRBD2. The germline V gene encodes CDR1 KGHSH and CDR2 LQKENI. Trimming took 3 bases from V and 9 from J; bases not matched to a gene: 10. The CDR3 runs 16 residues. The CDR3 is CASSPILAGVIFEQFF. The CDR3 DNA reads TGTGCCAGCTCACCTATACTAGCGGGAGTAATATTTGAGCAGTTCTTC.

The chain recombines TRBV5-4 with TRBJ2-6; D is unresolved. V lost 2 bases and J lost 4, with 4 bases in between. In germline, CDR1 is SGHNT, CDR2 YYREEE (reference sequence). This CDR3 spans 13 amino acids. The CDR3 coding sequence is TGTGCCAGCAGCTTATCAGGGGCCAACGTCCTGACTTTC. Encoded protein: CASSLSGANVLTF.

The chain recombines TRBV28 with TRBJ1-1; 11 bases line up with TRBD1. J was trimmed by 4 bases and V by 7 bases; bases with no gene match: 11. Per germline, CDR1 MDHEN and CDR2 SYDVKM. The CDR3 length is 16 residues. The CDR3 is CASTLSGTGGGTEAFF. The CDR3, as DNA: TGTGCCAGCACCCTTTCGGGGACAGGGGGAGGCACTGAAGCTTTCTTT.

The chain carries TRBV9 and TRBJ1-2; 9 bases fit TRBD1. This CDR3 has 14 residues. Germline values: CDR1 SGDLS, CDR2 YYNGEE. J lost 7 bases, V lost 4 bases, and 8 bases had no gene match. The CDR3 DNA sequence: TGTGCCAGCAGCTTAACAGGGGGCAGGCTTGGCTACACCTTC. Amino acids: CASSLTGGRLGYTF.

The rearrangement joins TRBV2 to TRBJ1-2, with TRBD1 matching 7 bases. Trimming took 6 bases from V and 4 from J; bases not matched to a gene: 2. Germline CDR1 SNHLY, CDR2 FYNNEI. This CDR3 is built from 12 residues. The CDR3 nucleotides read TGTGCCAGCAGGGCAGGGGGCTATGGCTACACCTTC. Translating it yields CASRAGGYGYTF.

The rearrangement links TRBV21-1 to TRBJ1-1; the D call of TRBD1 is as the table states it, not checked on the DNA. TRBV21-1 is recorded as a pseudogene. This CDR3 is built from 15 residues. The CDR3, as DNA: TGTGCCAGCAGCAAAGCGGCCATCCTGAACACTGAAGCTTTCTTT. Its protein is CASSKAAILNTEAFF.

The rearrangement links TRBV7-9 to TRBJ1-2; 7 bases are a match to TRBD1. This CDR3 has 15 residues. The ends lost 5 bases at V and 1 base at J; junction bases unmatched: 7. Germline V gene lookup returns CDR1 SEHNR and CDR2 FQNEAQ (reference sequence). The CDR3 DNA is TGTGCCAGCAGCGACCTGGACAGGTTTAACTATGGCTACACCTTC. Protein: CASSDLDRFNYGYTF.

The chain is built from TRBV19 and TRBJ1-3; D possibly corresponds to TRBD1 (5 bases). Trimming removed 5 bases at V and 3 bases at J, with 8 bases between. Germline values: CDR1 LNHDA, CDR2 SQIVND (reference sequence). The CDR3 runs 13 residues. CDR3 amino acids: CASSVRVGNTIYF. CDR3 DNA sequence: TGTGCCAGTAGTGTCAGGGTTGGAAACACCATATATTTT.